This passage covers 29 T cell receptor beta chains from one sample sequenced in a study of cytomegalovirus exposure and HLA in healthy donors. The PCR employed 60 Vbeta primers together with 13 Jbeta primers. Clones were sequenced by immunoSEQ multiplex PCR, and TCRdb holds only the in-frame ones, with some missing. Of over 250,000 clones in the sample, roughly 90% were seen once. The sequenced sample was PBMCs. These TCRs come from a middle-aged man in good health and CMV-seropositive.

CDR3 DNA: TGTGCCAGCGGGCAGGGATTTTTTGGCTACACCTTC. This sequence encodes CASGQGFFGYTF. The chain is built from TRBV28 and TRBJ1-2, with D possibly being TRBD1 (5 bases). Trimming cost V 8 bases and J 7 bases, with 14 bases left between them. The germline V gene has CDR1 MDHEN and CDR2 SYDVKM. The CDR3 is 12 residues long.

The DNA for the CDR3 is TGTGCCAGCAGCGCCCAGCGGGCTAGCGGGAGAGATACGCAGTATTTT. This codes for CASSAQRASGRDTQYF. The J gene is TRBJ2-3, the V gene TRBV9; 10 bases map to TRBD2. Germline V gene lookup returns CDR1 SGDLS and CDR2 YYNGEE. The CDR3 extends over 16 amino acids. The trim removed 3 bases at V and 5 bases at J, leaving 9 bases unmatched.

The chain employs TRBV28 and TRBJ1-2; 10 bases fit TRBD1. The germline gives CDR1 MDHEN, CDR2 SYDVKM. With 4 bases clipped from V and 5 bases from J, the junction kept 7 bases outside the gene matches. The CDR3 consists of 15 residues. The CDR3 DNA sequence: TGTGCCAGCAGTTCCGACAGGGGGCCTCGATATGGCTACACCTTC. It specifies CASSSDRGPRYGYTF.

The genes are TRBV4-3 and TRBJ2-7; TRBD2 might be the D (5 bases). CDR3 length: 14 amino acids. Trimming removed 1 base at V and 1 base at J, with 8 bases between. Germline V gene sequence: CDR1 LGHNA, CDR2 YSLEER. CDR3 region: CASSQVTGSYEQYF. The CDR3 DNA follows: TGCGCCAGCAGCCAAGTGACGGGATCCTACGAGCAGTACTTC.

The CDR3 coding sequence is TGTGCCAGCAAGGCAGGGTACGCCTACGAGCAGTACTTC. Translating gives CASKAGYAYEQYF. The rearrangement links TRBV7-8 to TRBJ2-7; possible D gene TRBD1, 5 bases. Germline V gene lookup returns CDR1 SGHVS and CDR2 FQNEAQ. The CDR3 has 13 amino acids. V was shortened by 7 bases and J by 2 bases, with 12 bases between the two germline ends.

This clone has only a few counts. This chain links TRBV18 with TRBJ2-3; 8 bases fit TRBD2. The J segment lost 0 bases and the V segment lost 4 bases, leaving 3 bases of the junction unmatched. Germline V gene data show CDR1 as KGHSH and CDR2 as LQKENI. The CDR3 runs 15 residues. DNA of the CDR3: TGTGCCAGCTCACTTTCTAGCGGGAGCACAGATACGCAGTATTTT. It translates to CASSLSSGSTDTQYF.

This clone was seen a single time. The genes are TRBV4-1 and TRBJ1-2; 7 nucleotides align to TRBD1. The germline CDR1 and CDR2 sequences are MGHRA and YSYEKL. V lost 1 base to trimming and J lost 0 bases; unmatched junction nucleotides: 8. This CDR3 region has 17 residues. The CDR3: CASSQVGMTGPNYGYTF. The CDR3 nucleotides read TGCGCCAGCAGCCAAGTTGGTATGACAGGGCCTAACTATGGCTACACCTTC.

The chain combines TRBV18 with TRBJ1-4; TRBD1 matches at 8 bases. The CDR3 runs to 15 residues. The ends lost 3 bases at V and 0 bases at J; junction bases unmatched: 0. Per the germline V gene, CDR1 is KGHSH and CDR2 is LQKENI. The DNA for the CDR3 is TGTGCCAGCTCACCGGGACAGGCAACTAATGAAAAACTGTTTTTT. It codes for CASSPGQATNEKLFF.

The V call is TRBV7-3, the J call TRBJ2-6, with TRBD1 matching over 8 bases. This CDR3 is 17 amino acids long. The V segment lost 5 bases and the J segment 5 bases; nucleotides outside the gene matches: 11. Germline assignment: CDR1 SGHTA and CDR2 FQGTGA. For the CDR3, the DNA is TGTGCCAGCAGCCCGGGGACAGGTAACAACTGGGCCAACGTCCTGACTTTC. This gives the protein CASSPGTGNNWANVLTF.

V usage is TRBV6-4 and J usage is TRBJ2-3; perhaps TRBD2 as D (6 bases). V shed 0 bases and J shed 4 bases, with 14 bases lying between them. Germline V gene lookup returns CDR1 MRHNA and CDR2 SNTAGT. The CDR3 is 16 residues long. The CDR3 sequence: CASSDSLGLTPDTQYF. In DNA, the CDR3 is TGTGCCAGCAGTGACTCTTTAGGACTAACCCCAGATACGCAGTATTTT.

The chain carries TRBV9 and TRBJ2-7; 8 bases are shared with TRBD1. The CDR3 has 14 amino acids. Germline V gene data show CDR1 as SGDLS and CDR2 as YYNGEE. V lost 1 base and J lost 6; bases outside the gene matches: 6. The CDR3 nucleotides are TGTGCCAGCAGCGTACAGGGGGCCGTCGGCGAGCAGTACTTC. It is translated as CASSVQGAVGEQYF.

In this sample, this clone turned up a few times. The chain joins TRBV5-1 to TRBJ1-3; D perhaps matches TRBD1 (6 bases). V dropped 4 bases and J dropped 0 bases, with 11 bases sitting between them. Germline V CDR1 and CDR2: SGHRS, YFSETQ. The CDR3 runs 15 residues. CDR3 residues: CASSPGHRSGNTIYF. The CDR3 DNA reads TGCGCCAGCAGCCCGGGACACCGCTCTGGAAACACCATATATTTT.

V usage is TRBV5-6 and J usage is TRBJ2-7; TRBD1 agrees at 11 bases. Germline CDR1 reads SGHDT; CDR2 reads YYEEEE. V gave up 3 bases and J gave up 6 bases; unmatched junction bases: 2. The CDR3 length is 13 residues. The CDR3 sequence is CASSWTGGGEQYF. The CDR3 DNA reads as TGTGCCAGCAGCTGGACAGGGGGCGGCGAGCAGTACTTC. Combining the CDR3 with reference TRBV5-6 and TRBJ2-7 gives the whole variable domain DAGVTQSPTHLIKTRGQQVTLRCSPKSGHDTVSWYQQALGQGPQFIFQYYEEEERQRGNFPDRFSGHQFPNYSSELNVNALLLGDSALYLCASSWTGGGEQYFGPGTRLTVT.

The gene calls are TRBV7-2 and TRBJ2-7; 13 nucleotides align to TRBD2. The V segment lost 1 base and the J segment 5 bases; nucleotides outside the gene matches: 14. The CDR3 sequence is 19 residues long. CDR1 is SGHTA, CDR2 FQGNSA, per germline. Here the CDR3 DNA reads TGTGCCAGCAGCTTAGTTTTAGGGAGAACTAGCGGGAGGGAAAACGAGCAGTACTTC. This encodes CASSLVLGRTSGRENEQYF.

This clone was seen more than once but under ten times. The chain couples TRBV5-6 to TRBJ2-7; TRBD1 aligns across 12 bases. The ends lost 4 bases at V and 3 bases at J; junction bases unmatched: 8. Looked up from germline, CDR1 is SGHDT and CDR2 is YYEEEE. The CDR3 has 16 residues. For the CDR3, the DNA is TGTGCCAGCAGCAGGGACAGGGGGCAAGGAATCTACGAGCAGTACTTC. Amino acids: CASSRDRGQGIYEQYF.

The chain links TRBV6-5 to TRBJ1-5; 7 bases agree with TRBD1. Losses at the gene ends were 6 bases for V and 6 bases for J; bases not matched to a gene: 5. The CDR3 is 13 amino acids. Per the germline V gene, CDR1 is MNHEY and CDR2 is SVGAGI. In nucleotides, the CDR3 is TGTGCCAGCAGCAAACAGGGGAGTCAGCCCCAGCATTTT. Amino acid sequence: CASSKQGSQPQHF.

This chain uses TRBV18 with TRBJ2-1, with TRBD2 as a possible D gene (5 bases). Trimming removed 3 bases from V and 7 bases from J, with 10 bases in between. The CDR3 is made up of 13 amino acids. Germline assignment: CDR1 KGHSH and CDR2 LQKENI. The CDR3 protein is CASSPPTNNEQFF. The CDR3 DNA reads TGTGCCAGCTCACCCCCGACTAATAATGAGCAGTTCTTC.

The V call is TRBV9, the J call TRBJ2-5; maybe TRBD1 (6 bases). Germline values: CDR1 SGDLS, CDR2 YYNGEE. V was cut by 0 bases and J by 4 bases, with 13 bases left in between. This CDR3 has 15 residues. The CDR3 nucleotides read TGTGCCAGCAGCGTAGACCAGGGGTACGGAGAGACCCAGTACTTC. It is translated as CASSVDQGYGETQYF.

This CDR3 is CASTSSYGYTF. The DNA for the CDR3 is TGTGCCAGTACTTCCAGCTATGGCTACACCTTC. V is TRBV19 and J is TRBJ1-2, with no clear D. V lost 7 bases and J lost 4, with 7 bases in between. Looked up from germline, CDR1 is LNHDA and CDR2 is SQIVND (reference sequence). The CDR3 loop spans 11 amino acids.

The chain is built from TRBV28 and TRBJ2-3; perhaps TRBD2 as D (5 bases). This CDR3 has 16 residues. Germline V gives CDR1 MDHEN, CDR2 SYDVKM. V gave up 3 bases and J gave up 2 bases, with 15 bases separating them. The chain's CDR3 is CASSFRGQYYTDTQYF. For the CDR3, the DNA is TGTGCCAGCAGTTTCCGGGGTCAATACTACACAGATACGCAGTATTTT. The whole variable domain, remainder taken from reference TRBV28 and TRBJ2-3, is DVKVTQSSRYLVKRTGEKVFLECVQDMDHENMFWYRQDPGLGLRLIYFSYDVKMKEKGDIPEGYSVSREKKERFSLILESASTNQTSMYLCASSFRGQYYTDTQYFGPGTRLTVL.

J is TRBJ1-2 and V is TRBV6-5, with TRBD1 matching 8 bases. With 5 bases clipped from V and 6 bases from J, the junction kept 2 bases outside the gene matches. Per germline, CDR1 MNHEY and CDR2 SVGAGI. The CDR3 loop spans 12 amino acids. The CDR3 loop reads CASSRTGNGYTF. CDR3 DNA: TGTGCCAGCAGTAGGACAGGGAATGGCTACACCTTC.

The chain recombines TRBV7-9 with TRBJ2-7; TRBD1 aligns across 8 bases. From germline, CDR1 is SEHNR and CDR2 FQNEAQ (reference sequence). The CDR3 has 16 amino acids. Unmatched junction bases numbered 12, after V lost 5 bases and J lost 3 bases. In DNA form, the CDR3 reads TGTGCCAGCAGCAACCAGGGGGCGCATAGGGGCTACGAGCAGTACTTC. Protein product: CASSNQGAHRGYEQYF. Combining the CDR3 with reference TRBV7-9 and TRBJ2-7 gives the whole variable domain DTGVSQNPRHKITKRGQNVTFRCDPISEHNRLYWYRQTLGQGPEFLTYFQNEAQLEKSRLLSDRFSAERPKGSFSTLEIQRTEQGDSAMYLCASSNQGAHRGYEQYFGPGTRLTVT.

Details on this clone: Other DNA sequences in this specimen translate into the identical CDR3. The chain couples TRBV7-9 to TRBJ2-7, with D possibly being TRBD1 (6 bases). The ends were cut back, 5 bases at V and 3 bases at J, with 8 bases in the middle. This CDR3 has 12 residues. CDR1 and CDR2 from the germline V gene are SEHNR and FQNEAQ (reference sequence). The CDR3 nucleotides are TGTGCCAGCAGCCTGACAGGCTACGAGCAGTACTTC. This encodes CASSLTGYEQYF.

This chain connects TRBV7-9 to TRBJ2-5; 8 bases agree with TRBD1. V lost 6 bases and J lost 2; bases outside the gene matches: 8. The germline V gene encodes CDR1 SEHNR and CDR2 FQNEAQ (reference sequence). This CDR3 is built from 15 residues. The CDR3 here is CASSPHRGTQETQYF. The CDR3 DNA reads as TGTGCCAGCAGTCCTCACAGGGGGACTCAAGAGACCCAGTACTTC.

V usage is TRBV4-1 and J usage is TRBJ1-4, with D unclear. From germline, CDR1 is MGHRA and CDR2 YSYEKL. V shed 3 bases and J shed 0 bases, with 11 bases lying between them. This CDR3 spans 16 amino acids. The CDR3 DNA reads TGCGCCAGCAGCCATCTTCCGACTGCAACTAATGAAAAACTGTTTTTT. It codes for CASSHLPTATNEKLFF.

The chain has TRBV19 and TRBJ2-1; TRBD2 matches at 10 bases. CDR1 and CDR2 (germline): LNHDA, SQIVND (reference sequence). J lost 0 bases, V lost 10 bases, and 9 bases had no gene match. The CDR3 spans 16 residues. The CDR3 sequence is CATKKLAGSSYNEQFF. The CDR3 bases are TGTGCCACCAAGAAACTAGCGGGAAGCTCCTACAATGAGCAGTTCTTC.

This clone appeared once. The V and J genes are TRBV10-3 and TRBJ2-7, with 7 bases that match TRBD2. From germline, CDR1 is ENHRY and CDR2 SYGVKD. Trimming took 4 bases from V and 0 from J; bases not matched to a gene: 9. The CDR3 sequence is 16 residues long. The CDR3 DNA reads as TGTGCCATCAGTGGCCCCGGGGAGGGCAGCTCCTACGAGCAGTACTTC. Its protein product is CAISGPGEGSSYEQYF.

CDR3 region: CASRLSTAYGYTF. CDR3 nucleotides: TGTGCCAGCAGATTAAGCACAGCCTATGGCTACACCTTC. The chain has TRBV5-4 and TRBJ1-2; unclear D gene. Trimming stripped 5 bases from V and 4 bases from J, with 12 bases between. Per germline, CDR1 SGHNT and CDR2 YYREEE (reference sequence). This CDR3 is built from 13 residues.

The chain is built from TRBV4-3 and TRBJ2-1; D is possibly TRBD2 (5 bases). Germline loops: CDR1 LGHNA, CDR2 YSLEER. The CDR3 totals 15 residues. V was trimmed by 0 bases and J by 7 bases, leaving 13 bases between them. Written as DNA, the CDR3 is TGCGCCAGCAGCCAAGAAACGGGAACGGCGAATGAGCAGTTCTTC. Residues: CASSQETGTANEQFF.